These 32 T cell receptor beta chains share one sample of origin, sequenced in a study of T cell responses to AZD1222 COVID-19 vaccine. Here immunoSEQ multiplex PCR was the method, and the copy in TCRdb shows in-frame clones only, minus some. The sample lists about 120,000 clones, 75% to 90% occurring once. The sequencing used peripheral blood, collected on day 0 of AZD1222 vaccination. These receptors were collected from an adult in good health.

Here the CDR3 reads CASSQTGYQPQHF. The CDR3 DNA reads as TGTGCCAGTAGTCAGACAGGGTATCAGCCCCAGCATTTT. This sequence joins TRBV19 and TRBJ1-5, with TRBD1 matching over 7 bases. CDR1 is LNHDA and CDR2 is SQIVND in the germline V gene (reference sequence). The CDR3 contains 13 residues. V shed 5 bases, J shed 5 bases, and the junction held 3 bases outside the gene matches.

This chain connects TRBV30 to TRBJ1-4; D remains unclear. The CDR3 runs to 15 residues. Trimming left V 2 bases short and J 0 bases short, with 10 bases between. The germline V gene has CDR1 GTSNPN and CDR2 SVGIG (reference sequence). CDR3 in amino acids: CAWSPGPATNEKLFF. Written as DNA, the CDR3 is TGTGCCTGGAGTCCCGGGCCGGCAACTAATGAAAAACTGTTTTTT. Using reference TRBV30 and TRBJ1-4 for the parts outside the CDR3, the full variable domain is SQTIHQWPATLVQPVGSPLSLECTVEGTSNPNLYWYRQAAGRGLQLLFYSVGIGQISSEVPQNLSASRPQDRQFILSSKKLLLSDSGFYLCAWSPGPATNEKLFFGSGTQLSVL.

The chain combines TRBV19 with TRBJ1-1, with D tentatively TRBD1 (5 bases). This CDR3 comprises 16 residues. The V and J ends lost 6 bases and 1 base respectively, with 18 bases between them. Germline V gene data show CDR1 as LNHDA and CDR2 as SQIVND (reference sequence). CDR3 protein: CASRPRVEGKNTEAFF. CDR3 bases: TGTGCCAGTAGGCCGCGGGTGGAGGGGAAGAACACTGAAGCTTTCTTT.

The sample holds a few counts of this clone. This chain links TRBV6-4 with TRBJ2-1, with 11 bases fitting TRBD2. Germline V gene sequence: CDR1 MRHNA, CDR2 SNTAGT. The CDR3 totals 15 residues. Unmatched junction bases numbered 6, after V lost 3 bases and J lost 8 bases. CDR3 DNA sequence: TGTGCCAGCAGTGAATTTAGCGGGAGGGGGGATGAGCAGTTCTTC. Its protein product is CASSEFSGRGDEQFF.

The CDR3: CASSLADRVYEQYF. The CDR3 nucleotides read TGCGCCAGCAGCTTGGCGGACAGGGTTTACGAGCAGTACTTC. This sequence joins TRBV5-1 and TRBJ2-7, with TRBD1 identical over 8 bases. This CDR3 contains 14 residues. V was pared by 0 bases and J by 4 bases, with 3 bases of the junction left unmatched. The germline CDR1 and CDR2 sequences are SGHRS and YFSETQ.

This chain uses TRBV7-3 with TRBJ2-5; D is unclear. CDR1 is SGHTA and CDR2 is FQGTGA in the germline V gene. Trimming cost V 0 bases and J 0 bases, with 8 bases left between them. This CDR3 is 15 amino acids long. CDR3 in amino acids: CASSLTARNQETQYF. The CDR3 DNA sequence: TGTGCCAGCAGCTTAACCGCTAGAAACCAAGAGACCCAGTACTTC.

The chain uses TRBV4-1 and TRBJ2-6; the D call may be TRBD1 or TRBD2 (6 bases each). Germline V CDR1 and CDR2: MGHRA, YSYEKL. V was pared by 1 base and J by 1 base, with 20 bases between. CDR3 length: 20 residues. The CDR3 region has the DNA TGCGCCAGCAGCCAAGGGTGGGGGCCTCCGGGGAGGTCTGGGGCCAACGTCCTGACTTTC. As protein: CASSQGWGPPGRSGANVLTF.

The chain joins TRBV5-4 to TRBJ1-2; D is uncertain. Germline-derived CDR1 and CDR2 are SGHNT and YYREEE (reference sequence). The CDR3 contains 14 residues. Trimming stripped 0 bases from V and 4 bases from J, with 10 bases between. DNA of the CDR3: TGTGCCAGCAGCTTGGCAGGAAAGACCTATGGCTACACCTTC. Protein sequence: CASSLAGKTYGYTF.

This clone was picked up one time. The genes are TRBV5-4 and TRBJ2-3; the match to TRBD2 covers 7 bases. Germline values: CDR1 SGHNT, CDR2 YYREEE (reference sequence). The J segment lost 3 bases and the V segment lost 0 bases, leaving 4 bases of the junction unmatched. The CDR3 length is 15 residues. The CDR3 loop reads CASSLAAGATDTQYF. CDR3 sequence (DNA): TGTGCCAGCAGCTTGGCGGCGGGAGCGACAGATACGCAGTATTTT. The entire variable domain, with the rest obtained from reference TRBV5-4 and TRBJ2-3, is as follows: ETGVTQSPTHLIKTRGQQVTLRCSSQSGHNTVSWYQQALGQGPQFIFQYYREEENGRGNFPPRFSGLQFPNYSSELNVNALELDDSALYLCASSLAAGATDTQYFGPGTRLTVL.

The chain couples TRBV5-1 to TRBJ2-1; TRBD2 might be the D (6 bases). Trimming left V 6 bases short and J 6 bases short, with 13 bases between. The germline CDR1 and CDR2 sequences are SGHRS and YFSETQ. The CDR3 spans 13 residues. CDR3 loop: CASKPPSVNEQFF. DNA for the CDR3: TGCGCCAGCAAACCCCCTAGCGTCAATGAGCAGTTCTTC.

This chain joins TRBV28 and TRBJ1-4; no firm D call. Germline V gene sequence: CDR1 MDHEN, CDR2 SYDVKM. Trimming removed 2 bases from V and 5 bases from J, with 18 bases in between. The CDR3 sequence is 17 residues long. CDR3: CASSLGPRVSPNEKLFF. The CDR3 nucleotides are TGTGCCAGCAGTTTAGGCCCCCGGGTCTCTCCCAATGAAAAACTGTTTTTT. The full variable domain, in which reference TRBV28 and TRBJ1-4 provide the parts outside the CDR3, is DVKVTQSSRYLVKRTGEKVFLECVQDMDHENMFWYRQDPGLGLRLIYFSYDVKMKEKGDIPEGYSVSREKKERFSLILESASTNQTSMYLCASSLGPRVSPNEKLFFGSGTQLSVL.

This chain links TRBV29-1 with TRBJ1-1; 10 nucleotides align to TRBD1. CDR3 length: 12 amino acids. Germline assignment: CDR1 SQVTM and CDR2 ANQGSEA. After removal of 7 bases from V and 3 bases from J, the junction contained 2 bases not matched to a gene. The CDR3 protein is CSAGTGDTEAFF. Here the CDR3 DNA reads TGCAGCGCCGGGACAGGGGACACTGAAGCTTTCTTT.

V is TRBV4-1 and J is TRBJ2-3; a possible D gene is TRBD2 (5 bases). The ends were cut back, 4 bases at V and 2 bases at J, with 16 bases in the middle. The V gene's germline CDR1 is MGHRA and CDR2 YSYEKL. This CDR3 contains 16 residues. The CDR3 is CASSPQVASLTDTQYF. The CDR3 nucleotides are TGCGCCAGCAGCCCCCAGGTCGCTAGCCTCACAGATACGCAGTATTTT.

The chain couples TRBV18 to TRBJ2-7; 10 positions match TRBD1. V shed 6 bases, J shed 0 bases, and the junction held 5 bases outside the gene matches. The germline V gene encodes CDR1 KGHSH and CDR2 LQKENI. The length of the CDR3 is 15 residues. The CDR3 spells CASSPRDRGSYEQYF. For the CDR3, the DNA is TGTGCCAGCTCCCCCCGGGACAGGGGCTCCTACGAGCAGTACTTC.

This chain links TRBV28 with TRBJ2-2; D not certain. Trimming stripped 3 bases from V and 6 bases from J, with 5 bases between. The germline CDR1 and CDR2 sequences are MDHEN and SYDVKM. The length of the CDR3 is 12 residues. The CDR3 region is CASSLVAGELFF. The CDR3, as DNA: TGTGCCAGCAGTTTGGTGGCCGGGGAGCTGTTTTTT.

The chain links TRBV5-6 to TRBJ1-1; D possibly corresponds to TRBD1 (5 bases). CDR3 size: 15 residues. Trimming pared 0 bases from V and 4 bases from J, leaving 13 bases between. Per the germline V gene, CDR1 is SGHDT and CDR2 is YYEEEE. DNA for the CDR3: TGTGCCAGCAGCTTGGTGAGGGGCGGTGGCACTGAAGCTTTCTTT. Residues: CASSLVRGGGTEAFF.

The gene calls are TRBV20-1 and TRBJ1-6; no reliable D call. Germline CDR1 DFQATT, CDR2 SNEGSKA (reference sequence). Between the trimmed V and J ends, which lost 6 bases and 12 bases, there was a span of 6 bases. The CDR3 runs 9 residues. CDR3 in amino acids: CSAGGPLHF. The CDR3 nucleotides are TGCAGTGCCGGTGGACCCCTCCACTTT.

The chain employs TRBV3-1 (or the pseudogene TRBV3-2) and TRBJ2-7; TRBD2 aligns across 7 bases. The CDR3 is 17 residues long. With V trimmed by 2 bases and J by 0 bases, 10 bases remained unmatched. Germline V CDR1 and CDR2: LGHDT, YNNKEL (reference sequence). As DNA, the CDR3 is TGTGCCAGCAGCCAAAGTGCAGGGAGGGAGAGCTCCTACGAGCAGTACTTC. It codes for CASSQSAGRESSYEQYF.

The chain carries TRBV19 and TRBJ2-5; D uncertain. V gave up 0 bases and J gave up 1 base, with 9 bases separating them. The germline CDR1 and CDR2 sequences are LNHDA and SQIVND (reference sequence). The CDR3 runs to 15 residues. The CDR3 DNA reads as TGTGCCAGTAGTATAGATTCGGCAGTCCAAGAGACCCAGTACTTC. This gives the protein CASSIDSAVQETQYF.

This chain links TRBV4-2 with TRBJ2-7; D may be TRBD2 (7 bases). V was pared by 5 bases and J by 0 bases, with 14 bases between. CDR1 and CDR2 (germline): LGHNA, YNFKEQ. The CDR3 spans 15 residues. CDR3 coding DNA: TGTGCCAGCAGCGGAGAAGGGGGGGGCTCCTACGAGCAGTACTTC. Translation gives CASSGEGGGSYEQYF.

The chain employs TRBV28 and TRBJ2-1; TRBD2 agrees at 9 bases. V shed 5 bases and J 6 bases; nucleotides not matched to a gene: 5. In germline, CDR1 is MDHEN, CDR2 SYDVKM. The CDR3 has 14 residues. CDR3 sequence: CASSEREALNEQFF. CDR3 nucleotide sequence: TGTGCCAGCAGTGAGCGGGAGGCCCTCAATGAGCAGTTCTTC.

The gene calls are TRBV3-1 (or the pseudogene TRBV3-2) and TRBJ2-7, with 7 bases fitting TRBD2. Trimming at V came to 1 base and at J to 7 bases, leaving 16 bases not matched to a gene. The CDR3 is made up of 17 amino acids. Germline CDR1 is LGHDT and CDR2 is YNNKEL (reference sequence). DNA for the CDR3: TGTGCCAGCAGCCAAGTTCCTGGCGGGAGTTCTTCGGGTGAGCAGTACTTC. Protein product: CASSQVPGGSSSGEQYF.

This clone was recorded only once. The DNA of the CDR3 is TGTGCCAGTAGTGGGGGACCGGGCTACACCTTC. Translating it yields CASSGGPGYTF. This chain links TRBV19 with TRBJ1-2; D possibly corresponds to TRBD1 (5 bases). Germline lookup yields CDR1 LNHDA and CDR2 SQIVND (reference sequence). The CDR3 is 11 residues long. V was cut by 5 bases and J by 8 bases, with 9 bases left in between.

The chain carries TRBV18 and TRBJ2-5, with D possibly TRBD1 on 5 matching bases. There are 12 residues in the CDR3. Germline CDR1 reads KGHSH; CDR2 reads LQKENI. V shed 4 bases and J shed 5 bases, with 8 bases lying between them. CDR3 sequence: CASSLKGETQYF. The DNA of the CDR3 is TGTGCCAGCTCACTTAAGGGGGAGACCCAGTACTTC.

The J gene is TRBJ2-6, the V gene TRBV7-3, with 8 bases identical to TRBD2. V dropped 2 bases and J dropped 10; count of bases not matched to a gene: 7. There are 15 residues in the CDR3. Germline V gene data show CDR1 as SGHTA and CDR2 as FQGTGA. The CDR3 is CASSLESGSFNVLTF. The CDR3 DNA follows: TGTGCCAGCAGCTTAGAGAGCGGGAGTTTTAACGTCCTGACTTTC.

V usage is TRBV5-1 and J usage is TRBJ2-7, with a possible D match to TRBD2 (6 bases). This CDR3 spans 14 amino acids. Trimming pared 4 bases from V and 4 bases from J, leaving 15 bases between. CDR1 is SGHRS, CDR2 YFSETQ, per germline. Here the CDR3 DNA reads TGCGCCAGCAGCCGGACTATAGAAGGGTACGAGCAGTACTTC. This encodes CASSRTIEGYEQYF.

This clone was counted once. The V gene is TRBV10-3, the J gene TRBJ2-6, with no clear D. The CDR3 totals 14 residues. V was pared by 6 bases and J by 0 bases, with 6 bases between. Looked up from germline, CDR1 is ENHRY and CDR2 is SYGVKD. The CDR3 bases are TGTGCCATCAGCGGACCCTCTGGGGCCAACGTCCTGACTTTC. Its protein is CAISGPSGANVLTF.

The rearrangement links TRBV28 to TRBJ2-5, with D possibly being TRBD1 or TRBD2 (5 bases each). The CDR3 is 16 amino acids. Germline V gives CDR1 MDHEN, CDR2 SYDVKM. Trimming pared 6 bases from V and 4 bases from J, leaving 21 bases between. The CDR3 coding sequence is TGTGCCAGCAGCCCGGCGGGCAGGGTTCGAGGAGAGACCCAGTACTTC. Its translation is CASSPAGRVRGETQYF.

The chain carries TRBV9 and TRBJ2-1; D gene uncertain. The CDR3 runs to 14 residues. V gave up 2 bases and J gave up 8 bases, with 14 bases separating them. CDR1 and CDR2 from the germline V gene are SGDLS and YYNGEE. The CDR3 spells CASSVRSWFDEQFF. DNA for the CDR3: TGTGCCAGCAGCGTGAGGTCTTGGTTCGATGAGCAGTTCTTC.

This chain uses TRBV30 with TRBJ1-1; 8 bases align to TRBD1. Looked up from germline, CDR1 is GTSNPN and CDR2 is SVGIG (reference sequence). This CDR3 spans 14 amino acids. With V trimmed by 3 bases and J by 1 base, 4 bases remained unmatched. CDR3 DNA sequence: TGTGCCTGGAGGAGGACAGGGAGGAACACTGAAGCTTTCTTT. This encodes CAWRRTGRNTEAFF.

This clone was found once. The gene calls are TRBV15 and TRBJ1-6; D call uncertain. This CDR3 region has 14 residues. Trimming took off 1 base at V and 14 bases at J, with 15 bases between the two ends. The germline V gene encodes CDR1 LNHNV and CDR2 YYDKDF (reference sequence). The CDR3 loop is CATSRGERAVTLHF. The CDR3 bases are TGTGCCACCAGCAGAGGGGAAAGGGCGGTCACCCTCCACTTT.

The chain has TRBV5-4 and TRBJ2-2; 11 positions match TRBD1. Germline V gene data show CDR1 as SGHNT and CDR2 as YYREEE (reference sequence). J gave up 7 bases and V 4 bases, and 9 bases lay outside the gene matches. This CDR3 has 16 amino acids. DNA of the CDR3: TGTGCCAGCAGCCCCGGACAGGGGGCGCGGATCGGGGAGCTGTTTTTT. It yields the protein CASSPGQGARIGELFF.